Presented here are 3 T cell receptor beta chains from one specimen sequenced in a study of T cell changes during pregnancy in multiple sclerosis. Only in-frame clones appear in the TCRdb table, and some are missing; sequencing was by immunoSEQ multiplex PCR. The data contain roughly 49,000 clones, roughly 94% of them singletons. The source was CD8+ T cells from peripheral blood mononuclear cells, collected in the first trimester of pregnancy. The receptors originated from a female donor with multiple sclerosis, enrolled in a pregnancy study.

The CDR3 reads CASSAGDRVQETQYF. The CDR3 DNA reads as TGTGCCAGCAGCGCAGGGGACAGGGTCCAAGAGACCCAGTACTTC. This sequence joins TRBV9 and TRBJ2-5; 9 positions match TRBD1. After removal of 3 bases from V and 1 base from J, the junction contained 4 bases not matched to a gene. This CDR3 has 15 amino acids. Germline V CDR1 and CDR2: SGDLS, YYNGEE.

This chain links TRBV11-2 with TRBJ2-3, with D possibly TRBD2 on 7 matching bases. V was cut by 5 bases and J by 0 bases, with 18 bases left in between. Germline V gene lookup returns CDR1 SGHAT and CDR2 FQNNGV. This CDR3 has 17 amino acids. CDR3 nucleotides: TGTGCCAGCAGCGAGGGGGGTAGCGGGCGTAGCACAGATACGCAGTATTTT. This gives the protein CASSEGGSGRSTDTQYF.

This rearrangement joins TRBV4-1 to TRBJ2-7; 12 nucleotides match TRBD2. Germline lookup yields CDR1 MGHRA and CDR2 YSYEKL. This CDR3 comprises 16 residues. After removal of 5 bases from V and 3 bases from J, the junction contained 8 bases not matched to a gene. For the CDR3, the DNA is TGCGCCAGCAGCACTAACCCGGGACTAGCGGGCTACGAGCAGTACTTC. It yields the protein CASSTNPGLAGYEQYF.